The entry that follows covers one TCR beta chain sequence. These data originate in a study of preoperative IRX-2 immunotherapy in early breast cancer. Germline CDR1 reads SSHAT; CDR2 reads FNYEAQ (reference sequence). V gave up 2 bases and J gave up 5 bases, with 13 bases separating them. This CDR3 comprises 15 residues. The method was immunoSEQ multiplex PCR; TCRdb's version includes in-frame clones alone and lacks a portion of them. The sample has roughly 99,000 clones; 86% are singletons. Treatment indicated: preoperative locoregional IRX-2 cytokine immunotherapy. Patients received preoperative, locoregional IRX-2 cytokine immunotherapy in a phase Ib study.

The chain uses TRBV7-7 and TRBJ2-1; no clear D gene. The sequenced sample was tumor tissue, obtained after IRX-2 immunotherapy. This TCR was sampled from a human donor with breast cancer. The CDR3: CASSLPYGGNNEQFF. The DNA of the CDR3 is TGTGCCAGCAGCTTACCATATGGCGGAAACAATGAGCAGTTCTTC. The complete variable domain, with remaining parts taken from reference TRBV7-7 and TRBJ2-1, reads GAGVSQSPRYKVTKRGQDVTLRCDPISSHATLYWYQQALGQGPEFLTYFNYEAQPDKSGLPSDRFSAERPEGSISTLTIQRTEQRDSAMYRCASSLPYGGNNEQFFGPGTRLTVL.